What follows describes a single TCR beta chain. Antigen specificity is unknown. The entry originates in a study of T cells in localized non-small cell lung cancer. Broader study findings: The study sequenced only one region of the tumor. As a result, intratumor heterogeneity could not be excluded and remains possible.

Method: immunoSEQ multiplex PCR; TCRdb's copy keeps in-frame clones and lacks some. In the table there are tens of thousands of clones, around 86% of which are singletons. CDR1 and CDR2 from the germline V gene are SNHLY and FYNNEI. V shed 7 bases and J 6 bases; nucleotides not matched to a gene: 9. The CDR3 is 15 residues long. This sequence was found in a male donor aged 60 or older with stage II lung adenocarcinoma. The chain carries TRBV2 and TRBJ2-1; 10 bases line up with TRBD1. Sequencing used peripheral blood mononuclear cells, obtained before any cancer treatment. The CDR3 DNA is TGTGCCAGCAATTACCGGGACAGGGGCGCCAATGAGCAGTTCTTC. It translates to CASNYRDRGANEQFF.